This record concerns one T cell receptor (beta chain) sequence. The antigen it recognizes is unknown. Measured from the cysteine to the phenylalanine, the CDR3 is 13 residues long. DNA is not recorded here. CDR1 and CDR2 were assigned from the germline V gene as SQVTM and ANQGSEA. For both bulk and single-cell sequencing, libraries were prepared with the iRepertoire multiplex PCR system using TCR subtype-specific primers. Multiplex PCR with primers targeting V, D and J gene regions was used to generate bulk TCR beta libraries. Approximately 95-500 ng of RNA per sample was used as input for bulk TCR library preparation. Bulk TCR beta amplicons were sequenced on an Illumina MiSeq. In the source study's methods: Quality control steps removed sample misassignments and low-quality sequencing reads. CDR3 was defined as the amino acids lying between the Y[YFLI]C motif of the V-gene and the [FW]GXGT motif of the J-segment. TRBV and TRBJ gene assignments and CDR3 clonotypes followed the IMGT database. TRBV expression in each sample was normalized to the mean expression of the same gene in PBMC from roughly 45 healthy donors. Each entry corresponds to one CDR3 protein sequence from reads that TCRdb reprocessed, and DNA is not given. What appears here as the V and J calls and clone size reflects TCRdb's work, not the paper's. The table held for this sample gives 9,500 or so distinct CDR3 sequences. The ten most abundant clones make up roughly 23% of the sample.

This sample was included in a study of T cells in severe cutaneous drug reactions (dated by TCRdb to between 2017 and 2020). As for the study more broadly: Between the early 2010s and the late 2010s, patients were recruited from Taiwan, Thailand and a European registry network. Blister fluids/cells, PBMC and other biological samples were taken from patients in the acute stage or the recovery stage. Single-cell sequencing, quantitative PCR validation, functional assays and transgenic mouse experiments were combined with bulk TCR sequencing. Assignment of the culprit drug relied on both the Naranjo algorithm and the ALDEN drug causality algorithm. Enrollment was limited to patients whose SJS/TEN or DRESS diagnosis was probable or definite according to RegiSCAR criteria. To build the libraries, iRepertoire multiplex PCR was used, and the authors pointed to a comparison in which iRepertoire and 5' RACE methods, with or without UMI, captured abundant clonotypes similarly.

The investigation overall reported the following: CBZ-SJS/TEN patients showed strongly increased TRBV12-4 usage, with averages of around 30% in blister cells and 4% to 6% in PBMC. A public TCRbeta CDR3 was found in all seven CBZ-SJS/TEN blister samples (mean around 13%) but was undetectable or scarce in tolerant-control and healthy-donor PBMC. According to the authors, further study is still needed to determine whether the public TCR generalizes to SJS/TEN caused by other drugs.

Sequencing was performed on donors who were patients with carbamazepine-induced Stevens-Johnson syndrome or toxic epidermal necrolysis (CBZ-SJS/TEN). Patients with drug-induced severe cutaneous adverse reactions had T cell receptor repertoires profiled by next-generation sequencing to look for drug-specific clonotypes. The RNA was isolated from either blister cells of skin lesions or peripheral blood mononuclear cells. The sample taken for sequencing was cells from a skin blister. The sample's cell subset or site label is to be understood as: unsorted cells from skin lesion blisters. In this chain, TRBV29-1 is recombined with TRBJ2-7. The origin of this receptor is a human donor with Stevens-Johnson syndrome, a severe cutaneous drug reaction. The CDR3 is CSVEDLASLEQYF.